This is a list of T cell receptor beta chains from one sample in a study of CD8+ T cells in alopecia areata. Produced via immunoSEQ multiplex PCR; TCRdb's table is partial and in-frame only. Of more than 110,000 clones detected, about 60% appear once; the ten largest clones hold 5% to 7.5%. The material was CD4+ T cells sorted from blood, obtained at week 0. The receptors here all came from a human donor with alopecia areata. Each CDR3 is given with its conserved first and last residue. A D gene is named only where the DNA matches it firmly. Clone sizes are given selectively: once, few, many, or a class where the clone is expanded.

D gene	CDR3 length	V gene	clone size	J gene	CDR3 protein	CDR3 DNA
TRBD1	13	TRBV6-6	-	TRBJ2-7	CASSPGQARKQYF	TGTGCCAGCAGCCCTGGACAGGCCAGGAAGCAGTACTTC
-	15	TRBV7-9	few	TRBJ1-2	CASSSSGTPLDGYTF	TGTGCCAGCAGCTCCTCAGGGACACCGCTTGATGGCTACACCTTC
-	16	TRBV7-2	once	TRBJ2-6	CASREPGLSGANVLTF	TGTGCCAGCAGGGAGCCGGGACTCTCTGGGGCCAACGTCCTGACTTTC
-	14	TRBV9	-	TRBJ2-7	CASSVGQVSSEQYF	TGTGCCAGCAGCGTAGGGCAGGTCAGCTCCGAGCAGTACTTC
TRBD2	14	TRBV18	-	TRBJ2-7	CASSPGTSSYEQYF	TGTGCCAGCTCACCGGGGACTAGCAGCTACGAGCAGTACTTC
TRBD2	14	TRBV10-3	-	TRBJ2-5	CAISESQRGETQYF	TGTGCCATCAGTGAGTCCCAGCGGGGGGAGACCCAGTACTTC
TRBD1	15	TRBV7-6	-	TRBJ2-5	CASNDPGQGRETQYF	TGTGCCAGCAACGATCCGGGACAGGGTCGTGAGACCCAGTACTTC
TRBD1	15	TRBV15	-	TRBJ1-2	CATSRDRQGDYGYTF	TGTGCCACCAGCAGAGATCGACAGGGGGACTATGGCTACACCTTC
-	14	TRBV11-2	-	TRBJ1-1	CASSLDQPNTEAFF	TGTGCCAGCAGCTTAGATCAGCCGAACACTGAAGCTTTCTTT
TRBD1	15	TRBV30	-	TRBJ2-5	CAWQPGQGDQETQYF	TGTGCCTGGCAGCCGGGACAGGGGGACCAAGAGACCCAGTACTTC
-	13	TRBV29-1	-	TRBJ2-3	CSVIRGREDTQYF	TGCAGCGTTATTCGGGGTAGGGAAGATACGCAGTATTTT
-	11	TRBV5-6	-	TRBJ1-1	CASSQGIEAFF	TGTGCCAGCAGCCAGGGGATTGAAGCTTTCTTT
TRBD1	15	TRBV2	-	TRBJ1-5	CASSEGQGASQPQHF	TGTGCCAGCAGTGAGGGACAGGGGGCGTCCCAGCCCCAGCATTTT
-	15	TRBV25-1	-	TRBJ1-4	CASSERRSTNEKLFF	TGTGCCAGCAGTGAACGCAGGTCAACTAATGAAAAACTGTTTTTT
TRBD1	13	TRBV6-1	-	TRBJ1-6	CASRPQGNSPLHF	TGTGCCAGCAGACCACAGGGGAATTCACCCCTCCACTTT
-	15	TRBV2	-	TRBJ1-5	CASSGAGASNQPQHF	TGTGCCAGCAGTGGGGCAGGGGCGAGCAATCAGCCCCAGCATTTT
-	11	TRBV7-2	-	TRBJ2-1	CASNLYNEQFF	TGTGCCAGCAACTTATACAATGAGCAGTTCTTC
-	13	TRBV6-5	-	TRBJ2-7	CASSYGFRGEQYF	TGTGCCAGCAGTTATGGTTTCAGGGGCGAGCAGTACTTC
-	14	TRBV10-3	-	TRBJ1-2	CAITRAEGVEGYTF	TGTGCCATAACTCGAGCAGAGGGGGTTGAGGGCTACACCTTC
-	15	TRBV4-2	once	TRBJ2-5	CASSAVAALQETQYF	TGTGCCAGCAGCGCAGTCGCGGCTCTCCAAGAGACCCAGTACTTC
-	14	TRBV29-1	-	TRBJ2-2	CSVGGRRDTGELFF	TGCAGCGTTGGCGGACGGAGAGACACCGGGGAGCTGTTTTTT
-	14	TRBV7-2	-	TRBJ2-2	CASGWSTNTGELFF	TGTGCCAGCGGGTGGAGTACGAACACCGGGGAGCTGTTTTTT
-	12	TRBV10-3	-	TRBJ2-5	CAISEDGETQYF	TGTGCCATCAGTGAGGACGGTGAGACCCAGTACTTC
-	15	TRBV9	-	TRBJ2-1	CASSAQEGGQGEQFF	TGTGCCAGCAGCGCCCAAGAGGGGGGGCAGGGTGAGCAGTTCTTC
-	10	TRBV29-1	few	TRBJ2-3	CSAEIDTQYF	TGCAGCGCCGAGATAGATACGCAGTATTTT
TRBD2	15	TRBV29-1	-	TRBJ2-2	CSVSSWTSAAGELFF	TGCAGCGTCTCCTCCTGGACTAGCGCTGCCGGGGAGCTGTTTTTT
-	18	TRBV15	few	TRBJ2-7	CATSRDLLTGSIAYEQYF	TGTGCCACCAGCAGAGATCTACTTACAGGGAGTATCGCCTACGAGCAGTACTTC
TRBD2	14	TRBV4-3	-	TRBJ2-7	CASSQDRPSGEQYF	TGCGCCAGCAGCCAAGATCGGCCTAGCGGCGAGCAGTACTTC
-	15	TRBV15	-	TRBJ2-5	CATSSPGVTRETQYF	TGTGCCACCAGCAGCCCTGGGGTTACGCGGGAGACCCAGTACTTC
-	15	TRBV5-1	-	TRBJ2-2	CASSQLADNTGELFF	TGCGCCAGCAGCCAACTGGCGGATAACACCGGGGAGCTGTTTTTT
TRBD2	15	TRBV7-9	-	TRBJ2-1	CASSFSGGAADEQFF	TGTGCCAGCAGCTTCAGCGGGGGGGCAGCGGATGAGCAGTTCTTC
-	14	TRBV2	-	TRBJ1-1	CASSVGIMNTEAFF	TGTGCCAGCAGTGTAGGGATTATGAACACTGAAGCTTTCTTT
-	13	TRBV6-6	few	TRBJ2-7	CASSYTNRYEQYF	TGTGCCAGCAGTTACACCAACCGGTACGAGCAGTACTTC
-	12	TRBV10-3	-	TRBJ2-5	CAISGSGETQYF	TGTGCCATCAGTGGCAGTGGGGAGACCCAGTACTTC
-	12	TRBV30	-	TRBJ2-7	CALGRSSYEQYF	TGTGCCTTGGGACGGAGCTCCTACGAGCAGTACTTC
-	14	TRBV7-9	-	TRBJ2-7	CASSWDTYSYEQYF	TGTGCCAGCAGCTGGGACACCTACTCCTACGAGCAGTACTTC
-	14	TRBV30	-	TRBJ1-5	CAWSKGFGNQPQHF	TGTGCCTGGAGTAAGGGGTTCGGCAATCAGCCCCAGCATTTT
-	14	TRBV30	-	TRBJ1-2	CAWSVLGNNYGYTF	TGTGCCTGGAGTGTACTGGGCAATAACTATGGCTACACCTTC
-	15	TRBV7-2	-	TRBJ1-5	CASSPTRDQNQPQHF	TGTGCCAGCAGCCCCACGAGGGATCAGAATCAGCCCCAGCATTTT
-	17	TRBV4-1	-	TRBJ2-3	CASSLHPGATSTDTQYF	TGCGCCAGCAGCCTTCACCCTGGTGCAACTAGCACAGATACGCAGTATTTT
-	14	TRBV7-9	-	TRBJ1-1	CASSLDTGNTEAFF	TGTGCCAGCAGCTTAGATACAGGGAACACTGAAGCTTTCTTT
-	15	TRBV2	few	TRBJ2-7	CASRDRQGGAYEQYF	TGTGCCAGCAGGGACCGACAGGGAGGGGCCTACGAGCAGTACTTC
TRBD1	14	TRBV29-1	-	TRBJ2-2	CSVTGDLDTGELFF	TGCAGCGTTACAGGGGATCTGGACACCGGGGAGCTGTTTTTT
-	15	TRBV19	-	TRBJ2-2	CASSIGPHSAGELFF	TGTGCCAGTAGTATTGGCCCCCATTCCGCCGGGGAGCTGTTTTTT
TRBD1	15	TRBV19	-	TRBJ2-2	CASTMDRGRTGELFF	TGTGCCAGTACCATGGACAGGGGTCGGACCGGGGAGCTGTTTTTT
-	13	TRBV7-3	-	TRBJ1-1	CASSASVNTEAFF	TGTGCCAGCAGCGCCTCGGTGAACACTGAAGCTTTCTTT
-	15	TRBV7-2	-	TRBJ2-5	CASSLEGRVLGTQYF	TGTGCCAGCAGCTTAGAGGGAAGGGTCTTGGGGACCCAGTACTTC
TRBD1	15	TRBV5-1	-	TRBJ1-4	CASSPGTGRNEKLFF	TGCGCCAGCAGCCCCGGGACAGGTCGCAATGAAAAACTGTTTTTT
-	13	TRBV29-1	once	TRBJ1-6	CSVTDQDNSPLHF	TGCAGCGTTACCGACCAGGATAATTCACCCCTCCACTTT
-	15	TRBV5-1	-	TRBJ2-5	CASSLTTTARETQYF	TGCGCCAGCAGCTTAACAACGACGGCCAGGGAGACCCAGTACTTC
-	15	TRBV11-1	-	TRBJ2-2	CASSLRTGNTGELFF	TGTGCCAGCAGCCTGAGGACGGGGAACACCGGGGAGCTGTTTTTT
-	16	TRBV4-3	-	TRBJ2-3	CASSQGVAGSTDTQYF	TGCGCCAGCAGCCAAGGGGTAGCAGGTAGCACAGATACGCAGTATTTT
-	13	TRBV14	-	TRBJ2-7	CASSRRDGLEQYF	TGTGCCAGCAGCCGCAGGGACGGTTTAGAGCAGTACTTC
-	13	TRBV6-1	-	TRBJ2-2	CASSDEGTGELFF	TGTGCCAGCAGTGATGAAGGGACCGGGGAGCTGTTTTTT
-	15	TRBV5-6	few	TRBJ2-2	CASSHRIPGLGELFF	TGTGCCAGCAGCCACCGCATCCCAGGGCTCGGGGAGCTGTTTTTT
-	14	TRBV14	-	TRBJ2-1	CASSRGFPGDEQFF	TGTGCCAGCAGCCGGGGGTTCCCTGGGGATGAGCAGTTCTTC
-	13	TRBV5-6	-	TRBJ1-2	CASSPSTNYGYTF	TGTGCCAGCAGCCCCTCAACGAACTATGGCTACACCTTC
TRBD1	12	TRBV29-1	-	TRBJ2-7	CSAGQRAYEQYF	TGCAGCGCGGGACAGAGAGCCTACGAGCAGTACTTC
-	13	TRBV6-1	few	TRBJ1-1	CASRHGMNTEAFF	TGTGCCAGCAGGCACGGGATGAACACTGAAGCTTTCTTT
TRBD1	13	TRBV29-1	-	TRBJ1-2	CSAGTGSNYGYTF	TGCAGCGCCGGGACAGGGTCTAACTATGGCTACACCTTC